This T cell receptor (beta chain) stems from a study of T-cell reconstitution after alpha-beta-depleted transplantation in children. This clonotype showed up just a few times. It is likely a read error, because the conserved phenylalanine at the end of the CDR3 is missing. It is unclear where the CDR3 begins or ends on the DNA, so no DNA is shown, and the CDR3 is as TCRdb lists it. CDR1 is WNHNN and CDR2 is SYGVQD in the germline V gene (reference sequence). The CDR3 has 10 amino acids, counting both end residues. As it was prepared, the TCRbeta library received unique molecular identifiers. Using its own MiXCR run on the PCR reads, TCRdb lists one record per CDR3 protein. The sample has some 520,000 distinct CDR3 sequences, approximately 29% seen once.

This TCR was sampled from a human donor who donated a stem cell graft to a child with aplastic anemia. Sequenced here: PBMCs from the stem cell graft donor, sampled from the stem cell graft. This rearrangement joins TRBV10-1 to TRBJ2-7; the table's D gene call, TRBD1, was not cross checked with the DNA. This chain's CDR3 is CASSDETGQD.